Sequencing of this T cell receptor beta chain was carried out in a study of low-dose radiotherapy and immunotherapy resistance in tumors. TRAV- and TRBV-specific primers primed first-strand cDNA, covering alpha and beta chains. Both a constant-region primer and a V-primer adapter served to amplify TCRs across about 20 PCR cycles. From the reads, TCRdb called clonotypes with MiXCR, one entry per CDR3 protein. This sample yields around 80,000 distinct CDR3 sequences, of which around a sixth are seen a single time; approximately 1.5% belongs to the top ten. The trim removed 8 bases at V and 2 bases at J, leaving 5 bases unmatched. The CDR3 is made up of 14 amino acids. This clonotype came up many times. Time point given: after trial treatment. Treatment reported: LDRT plus nivolumab, ipilimumab, low-dose cyclophosphamide and aspirin (RACIN trial).

This receptor was taken from a male donor with prostate cancer. The chain couples TRBV12-3 or TRBV12-4 to TRBJ2-2, with 7 bases matching TRBD2. This specimen consisted of PBMCs, obtained after low-dose radiotherapy plus immunotherapy. Here the CDR3 DNA reads TGTGCCAGCGATAGCGGGCGTAACACCGGGGAGCTGTTTTTT. It specifies CASDSGRNTGELFF.